The rows below give T cell receptor beta chains drawn from one sample of a study of T cells and Merkel cell carcinoma outcomes. TCRdb's copy holds only in-frame clones and misses some; the assay was immunoSEQ multiplex PCR. This table holds about 15,000 clones, around 87% found once. Sequencing used tumor tissue from Merkel cell carcinoma. These receptors all come from a human donor with Merkel cell carcinoma. The conserved cysteine and the conserved F or W are not part of the CDR3 here. Fields, in order: V gene, J gene, CDR3 protein.

>TRBV9|TRBJ2-2
ASSAGTGMVTGELF
>TRBV5-1|TRBJ2-7
ASSLGTGLYEQY
>TRBV9|TRBJ2-1
ASSGSANEQF
>TRBV4-2|TRBJ2-7
ASAAEASGGAYEQY
>TRBV7-2|TRBJ2-1
ASSETSAYNEQF
>TRBV7-2|TRBJ2-7
ASSLVPDPPSEEEY
>TRBV9|TRBJ2-2
ASSVEGIRGELF
>TRBV6-5|TRBJ1-1
ASSYLQGNTEAF
>TRBV2|TRBJ2-7
ASSFNRNYEQY
>TRBV14|TRBJ1-1
ASSQERDSEAF
>TRBV9|TRBJ1-2
ASSVAWAAGTGSNYGYT
>TRBV7-9|TRBJ1-1
ASRSVTGAPNTEAF
>TRBV27|TRBJ2-7
ASSWTPMREQY
>TRBV18|TRBJ2-7
ASSPFGQGNEQY
>TRBV4-1|TRBJ2-1
ASSQDEGPPYNEQF
>TRBV29-1|TRBJ1-4
SVTGSGANEKLF
>TRBV9|TRBJ2-2
ASSVGREWGGELF
>TRBV27|TRBJ2-7
ASSFSPDLSYEQY
>TRBV29-1|TRBJ2-1
SVDMTGNHEQF
>TRBV18|TRBJ2-1
ASSPLRAGGDNEQF
>TRBV18|TRBJ2-2
ASSPPKTADGNTGELF
>TRBV9|TRBJ2-3
ASSVVQGDTQY
>TRBV6-5|TRBJ1-1
ASSGQGAEAF
>TRBV29-1|TRBJ1-1
SALSFNEAF
>TRBV11-2|TRBJ2-5
ASSLQVIGETQY
>TRBV28|TRBJ2-7
ASTPQSWGFDEQY
>TRBV9|TRBJ1-2
ASSPSGGGPSGST
>TRBV6-4|TRBJ2-1
ASSALLAGSNEQF
>TRBV7-8|TRBJ2-7
ASSARHRWSSYEQY
>TRBV28|TRBJ1-2
ASSQYRGIYGYT
>TRBV18|TRBJ2-7
ASSPDSKGQQY
>TRBV7-9|TRBJ1-3
ASSPGGGDGNTIY
>TRBV11-2|TRBJ2-3
ASSPLTGDTQY
>TRBV9|TRBJ2-7
ASSVVGEGSHEQY
>TRBV7-2|TRBJ1-2
ASSQTGNNYGYT
>TRBV7-9|TRBJ2-7
ASSPSEVAYEQY
>TRBV6-1|TRBJ2-7
ASLGQTYEQY
>TRBV9|TRBJ1-3
ASSAGILAGNTIY
>TRBV10-3|TRBJ2-2
AISDVDINTGELF
>TRBV4-1|TRBJ1-1
ASSQKQGGNTEAF
>TRBV27|TRBJ1-4
ASSPWSGSNEKLF
>TRBV4-1|TRBJ2-2
ASSSSGGGFTGELF
>TRBV6-5|TRBJ2-7
ASSYGGATSYEQY
>TRBV6-6|TRBJ1-1
ASRTGGVTEAF
>TRBV9|TRBJ2-1
ASSPPSGRRGEQF
>TRBV27|TRBJ1-1
ASRQNRDRGTEAF
>TRBV28|TRBJ2-5
ASQQTPGGETQY
>TRBV6-1|TRBJ2-3
ASSDNLAAQY
>TRBV10-1|TRBJ2-1
ASSEDDSVYNEQF
>TRBV25-1|TRBJ2-2
ASIPAGHSNTGELF
>TRBV4-1|TRBJ2-7
ASSQEARGGSSYEQY
>TRBV5-5|TRBJ1-3
ASSSHPEDRRLSGNIIY
>TRBV5-4|TRBJ1-4
ASSLSPGVGEKLF
>TRBV18|TRBJ1-1
ASSPRISRGTEAF
>TRBV6-1|TRBJ1-2
ASSEAGSRVGYT